Listed below are T cell receptor beta chains from one sample, sequenced in a study of cytomegalovirus exposure and HLA in healthy donors. Some clones are missing from TCRdb's copy, which holds only in-frame ones; the method was immunoSEQ multiplex PCR. The sample records 130,000 or so clones, around 65% being singletons. The sequencing sample was made of PBMCs. The receptors here all came from a male donor in good health and CMV-seronegative. Each CDR3 is given with its conserved first and last residue. Fields, in order: D gene, V gene, J gene, clone size, CDR3 protein, CDR3 DNA. A D gene is named only where the DNA matches it firmly. A row's size may be missing; if present it is once, few, many or a size class.

>-|TRBV7-9|TRBJ2-5|-
CASSFGQGGRGETQYF
TGTGCCAGCAGCTTTGGGCAGGGAGGTCGCGGGGAGACCCAGTACTTC
>-|TRBV5-6|TRBJ2-3|-
CASSFMGRIYTDTQYF
TGTGCCAGCAGCTTTATGGGGCGCATTTATACAGATACGCAGTATTTT
>TRBD1|TRBV28|TRBJ2-3|-
CASSSSADRGTDTQYF
TGTGCCAGCAGTTCCTCGGCAGACAGGGGGACAGATACGCAGTATTTT
>TRBD2|TRBV7-2|TRBJ2-3|-
CASSMRGSGTDTQYF
TGTGCCAGCAGCATGCGGGGGTCGGGCACAGATACGCAGTATTTT
>-|TRBV6-1|TRBJ2-7|few
CASIPGHSSYEQYF
TGTGCCAGCATCCCGGGACACAGCTCCTACGAGCAGTACTTC
>-|TRBV2|TRBJ2-2|-
CASRPLWGRTGELFF
TGTGCCAGCAGACCCCTCTGGGGGCGAACCGGGGAGCTGTTTTTT
>TRBD1|TRBV4-1|TRBJ1-5|-
CASSLRDRGNQPQHF
TGCGCCAGCAGCCTCCGGGACAGGGGCAATCAGCCCCAGCATTTT
>-|TRBV6-5|TRBJ1-6|-
CASSRTIPYNSPLHF
TGTGCCAGCAGTAGGACAATCCCCTATAATTCACCCCTCCACTTT
>TRBD2|TRBV2|TRBJ2-3|-
CASSELAGFTDTQYF
TGTGCCAGCAGTGAACTAGCGGGGTTCACAGATACGCAGTATTTT
>TRBD1|TRBV19|TRBJ1-2|-
CASNPGTGEGYTF
TGTGCCAGTAATCCCGGGACAGGGGAAGGCTACACCTTC
>-|TRBV19|TRBJ1-4|-
CASSNPSTGEKLFF
TGTGCCAGTAGTAACCCCTCGACAGGTGAAAAACTGTTTTTT
>-|TRBV6-5|TRBJ1-5|-
CASSSLRGFEGTQHF
TGTGCCAGCAGTTCGCTTAGGGGGTTCGAGGGGACCCAGCATTTT
>-|TRBV11-2|TRBJ2-2|-
CASSSPLRVVNTGELFF
TGTGCCAGCAGCTCACCCCTCAGGGTTGTCAACACCGGGGAGCTGTTTTTT
>TRBD2|TRBV11-3|TRBJ2-5|-
CACSSISRGGQETQYF
TGTGCCTGCAGCTCGATATCGCGGGGGGGCCAAGAGACCCAGTACTTC
>-|TRBV28|TRBJ1-5|-
CASNGGVNQPQHF
TGTGCCAGCAACGGGGGGGTCAATCAGCCCCAGCATTTT
>-|TRBV7-9|TRBJ1-5|-
CASSSGVGNQPQHF
TGTGCCAGCAGCTCAGGGGTTGGCAATCAGCCCCAGCATTTT
>-|TRBV28|TRBJ2-2|-
CASSTHSNTGELFF
TGTGCCAGCAGCACCCACAGTAACACCGGGGAGCTGTTTTTT
>-|TRBV11-2|TRBJ1-6|once
CASSLDRGSLLHF
TGTGCCAGCAGCTTAGATCGGGGGTCCCTACTCCACTTT
>-|TRBV11-2|TRBJ1-1|few
CASSHTVYTEAFF
TGTGCCAGCAGCCATACAGTTTACACTGAAGCTTTCTTT
>TRBD1|TRBV7-8|TRBJ1-4|-
CASSTLQGASNEKLFF
TGTGCCAGCAGCACGCTGCAGGGGGCTTCTAATGAAAAACTGTTTTTT
>-|TRBV19|TRBJ1-4|few
CASSSPTGTTNEKLFF
TGTGCCAGTAGTTCGCCCACAGGGACAACTAATGAAAAACTGTTTTTT
>TRBD1|TRBV28|TRBJ1-4|-
CASSPSPGTGGRRGLF
TGTGCCAGCAGTCCTTCACCCGGGACAGGGGGTAGGCGGGGGCTTTTT
>TRBD1|TRBV4-3|TRBJ1-6|-
CASSTGQVRAPLHF
TGCGCCAGCAGCACAGGACAGGTGAGGGCACCCCTCCACTTT
>TRBD1|TRBV18|TRBJ1-5|-
CASSPIRGTTNQPQHF
TGTGCCAGCTCACCGATCAGGGGGACGACGAATCAGCCCCAGCATTTT
>TRBD1|TRBV11-1|TRBJ2-1|-
CASSDRGLSSYNEQFF
TGTGCCAGCAGTGACAGGGGGCTCAGTTCCTACAATGAGCAGTTCTTC
>-|TRBV28|TRBJ1-1|-
CASRNGGVPTEAFF
TGTGCCAGCAGAAATGGGGGGGTTCCCACTGAAGCTTTCTTT
>TRBD1|TRBV27|TRBJ2-7|-
CASSLLSPGQGAGEQYF
TGTGCCAGCAGTTTATTAAGTCCGGGACAGGGGGCGGGGGAGCAGTACTTC
>-|TRBV9|TRBJ1-1|-
CASSSGHPNTEAFF
TGTGCCAGCAGCTCGGGACATCCGAACACTGAAGCTTTCTTT
>TRBD1|TRBV9|TRBJ1-2|-
CASSQGAAEPRRGYTF
TGTGCCAGCAGCCAGGGGGCAGCGGAGCCGAGGAGGGGCTACACCTTC
>-|TRBV6-1|TRBJ1-4|few
CASSVEANEKLFF
TGTGCCAGCAGTGTAGAAGCTAATGAAAAACTGTTTTTT
>TRBD1|TRBV5-4|TRBJ1-4|-
CASSPPGQGAEKLFF
TGTGCCAGCAGCCCACCCGGACAGGGGGCGGAAAAACTGTTTTTT
>-|TRBV9|TRBJ2-6|once
CASSVVGAGANVLTF
TGTGCCAGCAGCGTAGTAGGAGCTGGGGCCAACGTCCTGACTTTC
>-|TRBV13|TRBJ1-1|-
CASSPPGRAPNTEAFF
TGTGCCAGCAGCCCCCCGGGCAGGGCCCCAAACACTGAAGCTTTCTTT
>TRBD1|TRBV28|TRBJ2-1|few
CASIERGQGHNEQFF
TGTGCCAGCATCGAAAGGGGACAGGGGCACAATGAGCAGTTCTTC
>-|TRBV18|TRBJ1-5|-
CASSQQEADQPQHF
TGTGCCAGCTCACAACAAGAGGCGGATCAGCCCCAGCATTTT
>TRBD2|TRBV7-3|TRBJ2-5|-
CASSLSGEPGETQYF
TGTGCCAGCAGTCTTAGCGGGGAACCAGGGGAGACCCAGTACTTC
>-|TRBV12-5|TRBJ2-5|-
CASGLGIGFQETQYF
TGTGCTAGTGGCCTTGGTATTGGCTTTCAAGAGACCCAGTACTTC
>-|TRBV7-2|TRBJ2-5|-
CASSLIGETQYF
TGTGCCAGCAGCTTGATCGGGGAGACCCAGTACTTC
>-|TRBV19|TRBJ2-3|-
CASSKRRSESSTDTQYF
TGTGCCAGTAGTAAACGTCGCAGTGAATCAAGCACAGATACGCAGTATTTT
>TRBD1|TRBV29-1|TRBJ2-7|few
CSVTGGGYEQYF
TGCAGCGTAACAGGGGGCGGGTACGAGCAGTACTTC
>-|TRBV20-1|TRBJ2-1|once
CSATDNEQFF
TGCAGTGCAACGGACAATGAGCAGTTCTTC
>TRBD1|TRBV30|TRBJ2-1|-
CAWGTGEGPNEQFF
TGTGCCTGGGGGACAGGGGAAGGCCCCAATGAGCAGTTCTTC
>-|TRBV18|TRBJ2-4|-
CASSPPDRTAKNIQYF
TGTGCCAGCTCACCACCGGACAGAACAGCCAAAAACATTCAGTACTTC
>TRBD1|TRBV6-6|TRBJ2-7|-
CASSYWETGDEQYF
TGTGCCAGCAGTTACTGGGAGACAGGGGACGAGCAGTACTTC
>-|TRBV5-4|TRBJ2-7|-
CASSVSAGAYEQYF
TGTGCCAGCAGCGTCTCCGCGGGGGCGTACGAGCAGTACTTC
>TRBD1|TRBV5-6|TRBJ1-1|-
CASSQKSDRGLEAFF
TGTGCCAGCAGCCAAAAATCCGACAGGGGGCTTGAAGCTTTCTTT
>TRBD2|TRBV4-1|TRBJ2-7|-
CASSHSSGGSFREQYF
TGCGCCAGCAGCCATAGTAGCGGGGGGTCCTTCCGCGAGCAGTACTTC
>TRBD1|TRBV18|TRBJ2-7|once
CASSPRDSYEQYF
TGTGCCAGCTCACCCAGGGACAGCTACGAGCAGTACTTC
>-|TRBV4-3|TRBJ2-1|-
CASSQVVGNEQFF
TGCGCCAGCAGCCAAGTTGTCGGGAATGAGCAGTTCTTC
>TRBD1|TRBV6-1|TRBJ2-7|-
CASSFVGQGPYEQYF
TGTGCCAGCAGTTTCGTCGGACAGGGACCCTACGAGCAGTACTTC
>-|TRBV18|TRBJ1-5|-
CASSHRDTNQPQHF
TGTGCCAGCTCCCACAGGGATACCAATCAGCCCCAGCATTTT
>TRBD1|TRBV6-5|TRBJ1-6|-
CASSYSVQGGSPLHF
TGTGCCAGCAGTTACTCGGTTCAGGGGGGCTCACCCCTCCACTTT
>-|TRBV27|TRBJ1-2|-
CASSPTGGGYTF
TGTGCCAGCAGCCCGACAGGTGGTGGCTACACCTTC
>TRBD1|TRBV6-1|TRBJ1-2|few
CASSAGGCGYTF
TGTGCCAGCAGTGCAGGGGGTTGTGGCTACACCTTC
>TRBD1|TRBV19|TRBJ1-3|-
CASSIDWTGAGNTIYF
TGTGCCAGTAGTATAGACTGGACAGGGGCTGGAAACACCATATATTTT